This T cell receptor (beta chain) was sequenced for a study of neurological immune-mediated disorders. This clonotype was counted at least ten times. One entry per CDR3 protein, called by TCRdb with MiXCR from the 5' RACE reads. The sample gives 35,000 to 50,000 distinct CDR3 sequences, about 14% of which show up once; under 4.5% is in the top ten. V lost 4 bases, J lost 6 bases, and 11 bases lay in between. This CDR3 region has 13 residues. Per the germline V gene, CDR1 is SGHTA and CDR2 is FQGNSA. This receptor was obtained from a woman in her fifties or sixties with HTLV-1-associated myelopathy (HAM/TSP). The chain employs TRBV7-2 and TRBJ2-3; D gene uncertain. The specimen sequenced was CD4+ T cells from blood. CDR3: CASSSPAVDTQYF. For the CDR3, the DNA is TGTGCCAGCAGCTCACCTGCGGTTGATACGCAGTATTTT.